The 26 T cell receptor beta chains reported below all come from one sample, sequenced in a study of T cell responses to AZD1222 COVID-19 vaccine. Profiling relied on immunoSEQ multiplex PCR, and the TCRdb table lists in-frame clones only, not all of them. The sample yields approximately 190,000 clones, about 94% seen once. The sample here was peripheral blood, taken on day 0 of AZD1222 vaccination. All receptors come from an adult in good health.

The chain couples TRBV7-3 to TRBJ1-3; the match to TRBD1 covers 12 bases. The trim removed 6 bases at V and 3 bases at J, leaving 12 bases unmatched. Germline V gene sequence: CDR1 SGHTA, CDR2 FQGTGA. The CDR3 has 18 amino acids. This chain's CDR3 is CASSRRDRGPSGGNTIYF. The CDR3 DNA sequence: TGTGCCAGCAGTCGAAGGGACAGGGGGCCCTCGGGTGGAAACACCATATATTTT.

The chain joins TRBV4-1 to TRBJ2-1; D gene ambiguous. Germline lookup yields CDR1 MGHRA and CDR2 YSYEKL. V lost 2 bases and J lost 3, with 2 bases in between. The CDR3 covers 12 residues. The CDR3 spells CASSQSYNEQFF. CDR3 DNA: TGCGCCAGCAGCCAAAGCTACAATGAGCAGTTCTTC.

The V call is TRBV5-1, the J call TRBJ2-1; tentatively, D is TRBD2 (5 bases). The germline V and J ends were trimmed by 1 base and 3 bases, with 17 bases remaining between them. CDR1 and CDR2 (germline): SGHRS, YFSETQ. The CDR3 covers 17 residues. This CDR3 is CASSLLTPADYYNEQFF. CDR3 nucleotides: TGCGCCAGCAGCTTGTTAACACCAGCGGATTACTACAATGAGCAGTTCTTC.

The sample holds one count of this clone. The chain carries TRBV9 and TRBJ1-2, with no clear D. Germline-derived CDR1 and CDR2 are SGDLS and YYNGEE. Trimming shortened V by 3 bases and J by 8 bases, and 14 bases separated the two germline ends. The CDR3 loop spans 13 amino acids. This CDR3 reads CASSDGLISGYTF. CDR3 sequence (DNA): TGTGCCAGCAGCGACGGCCTCATTTCGGGCTACACCTTC.

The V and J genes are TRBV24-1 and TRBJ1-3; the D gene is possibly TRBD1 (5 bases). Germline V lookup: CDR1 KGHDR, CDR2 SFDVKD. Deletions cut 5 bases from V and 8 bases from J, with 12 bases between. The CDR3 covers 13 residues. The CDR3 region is CATSGKGEDTIYF. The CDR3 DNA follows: TGTGCCACCAGTGGGAAAGGGGAAGACACCATATATTTT.

The CDR3 reads CAGRQAGVWNTEAFF. The CDR3 region has the DNA TGTGCCGGACGACAGGCAGGGGTGTGGAACACTGAAGCTTTCTTT. This chain links TRBV5-8 with TRBJ1-1; weak D call: TRBD1 (6 bases). CDR1 and CDR2 from the germline V gene are SGHTS and YDEGEE. V was trimmed by 10 bases and J by 1 base, leaving 20 bases between them. The CDR3 is made up of 15 amino acids.

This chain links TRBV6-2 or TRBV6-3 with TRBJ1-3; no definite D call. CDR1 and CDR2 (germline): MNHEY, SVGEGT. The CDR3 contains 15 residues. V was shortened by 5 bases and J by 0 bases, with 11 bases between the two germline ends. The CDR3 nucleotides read TGTGCCAGCAGTACCTGGCGGGCCTCTGGAAACACCATATATTTT. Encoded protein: CASSTWRASGNTIYF.

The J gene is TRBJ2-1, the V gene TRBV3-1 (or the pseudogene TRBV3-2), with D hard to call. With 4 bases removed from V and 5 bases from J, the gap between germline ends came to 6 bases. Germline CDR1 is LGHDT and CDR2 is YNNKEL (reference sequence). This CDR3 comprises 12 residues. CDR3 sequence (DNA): TGTGCCAGCAGCCTGGGGAACAATGAGCAGTTCTTC. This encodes CASSLGNNEQFF.

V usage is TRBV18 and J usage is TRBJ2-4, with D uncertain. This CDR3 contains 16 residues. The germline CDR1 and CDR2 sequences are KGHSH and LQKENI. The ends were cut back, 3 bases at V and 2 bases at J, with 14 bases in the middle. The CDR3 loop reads CASSPRPQATKNIQYF. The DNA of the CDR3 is TGTGCCAGCTCACCCCGACCCCAGGCAACCAAAAACATTCAGTACTTC.

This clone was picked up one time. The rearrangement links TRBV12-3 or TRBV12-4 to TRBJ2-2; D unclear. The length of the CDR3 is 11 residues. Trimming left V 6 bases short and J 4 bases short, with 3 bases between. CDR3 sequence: CASSRTGELFF. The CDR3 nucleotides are TGTGCCAGCAGCCGCACCGGGGAGCTGTTTTTT.

The CDR3 DNA reads as TGTGCCAGCAGTAGATTGGGGACAGGGGGCGGGAATGAGCAGTTCTTC. It specifies CASSRLGTGGGNEQFF. The gene calls are TRBV27 and TRBJ2-1, with 12 bases aligning to TRBD1. J was trimmed by 7 bases and V by 5 bases; bases with no gene match: 9. CDR1 is MNHEY, CDR2 SMNVEV, per germline (reference sequence). CDR3 length: 16 amino acids.

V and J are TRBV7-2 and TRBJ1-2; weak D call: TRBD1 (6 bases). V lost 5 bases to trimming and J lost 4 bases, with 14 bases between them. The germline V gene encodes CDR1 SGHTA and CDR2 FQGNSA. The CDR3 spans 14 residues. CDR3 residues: CASSPQTGLYGYTF. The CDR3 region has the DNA TGTGCCAGCAGCCCCCAGACAGGCCTCTATGGCTACACCTTC.

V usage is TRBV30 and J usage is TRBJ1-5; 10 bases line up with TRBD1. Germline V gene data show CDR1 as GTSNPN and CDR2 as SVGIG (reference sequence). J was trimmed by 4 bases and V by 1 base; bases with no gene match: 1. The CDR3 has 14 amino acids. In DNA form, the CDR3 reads TGTGCCTGGAGTGCGGACAGGGGGAATCAGCCCCAGCATTTT. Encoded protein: CAWSADRGNQPQHF.

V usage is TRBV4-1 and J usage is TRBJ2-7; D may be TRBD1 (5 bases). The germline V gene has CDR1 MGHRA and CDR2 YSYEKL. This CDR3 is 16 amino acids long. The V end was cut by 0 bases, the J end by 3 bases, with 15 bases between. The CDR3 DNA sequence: TGCGCCAGCAGCCAAGACTTTACAGGCGCATACTACGAGCAGTACTTC. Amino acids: CASSQDFTGAYYEQYF.

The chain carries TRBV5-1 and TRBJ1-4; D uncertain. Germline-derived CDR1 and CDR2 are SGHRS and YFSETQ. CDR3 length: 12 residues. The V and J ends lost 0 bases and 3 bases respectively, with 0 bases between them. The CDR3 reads CASSLANEKLFF. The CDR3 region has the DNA TGCGCCAGCAGCTTGGCTAATGAAAAACTGTTTTTT.

The CDR3 reads CASGVYNQPQHF. The CDR3 DNA reads as TGTGCCAGCGGAGTATACAATCAGCCCCAGCATTTT. This rearrangement joins TRBV6-5 to TRBJ1-5; D remains unclear. Trimming removed 8 bases from V and 3 bases from J, with 8 bases in between. Germline lookup yields CDR1 MNHEY and CDR2 SVGAGI. This CDR3 comprises 12 residues.

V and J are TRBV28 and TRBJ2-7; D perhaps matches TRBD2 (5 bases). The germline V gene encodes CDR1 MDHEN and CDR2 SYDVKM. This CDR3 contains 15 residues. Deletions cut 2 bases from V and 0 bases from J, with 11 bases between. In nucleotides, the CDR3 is TGTGCCAGCAGTTTACCGGGAACGAGCTCCTACGAGCAGTACTTC. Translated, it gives CASSLPGTSSYEQYF.

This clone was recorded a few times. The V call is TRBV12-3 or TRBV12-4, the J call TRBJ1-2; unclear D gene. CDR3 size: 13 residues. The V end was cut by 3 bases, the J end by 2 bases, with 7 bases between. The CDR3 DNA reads TGTGCCAGCAGTTTCGGGCAGAACTATGGCTACACCTTC. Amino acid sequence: CASSFGQNYGYTF.

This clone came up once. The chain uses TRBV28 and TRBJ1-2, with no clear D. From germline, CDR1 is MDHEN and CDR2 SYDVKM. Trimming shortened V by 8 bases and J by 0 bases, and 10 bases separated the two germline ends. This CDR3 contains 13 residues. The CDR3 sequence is CASDGGPNYGYTF. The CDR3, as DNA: TGTGCCAGCGACGGTGGACCTAACTATGGCTACACCTTC.

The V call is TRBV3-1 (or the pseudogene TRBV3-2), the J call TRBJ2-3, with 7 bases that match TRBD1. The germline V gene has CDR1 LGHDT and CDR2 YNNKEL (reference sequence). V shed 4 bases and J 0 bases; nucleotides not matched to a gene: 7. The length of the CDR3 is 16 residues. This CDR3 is CASSLETGFSTDTQYF. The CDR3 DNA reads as TGTGCCAGCAGCCTGGAGACAGGGTTTAGCACAGATACGCAGTATTTT.

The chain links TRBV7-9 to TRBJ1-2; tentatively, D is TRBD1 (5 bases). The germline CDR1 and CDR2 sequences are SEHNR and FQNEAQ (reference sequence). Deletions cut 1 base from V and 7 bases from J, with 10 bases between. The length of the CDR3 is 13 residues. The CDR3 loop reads CASSLEGRFGYTF. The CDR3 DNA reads TGTGCCAGCAGCTTAGAGGGGCGTTTTGGCTACACCTTC.

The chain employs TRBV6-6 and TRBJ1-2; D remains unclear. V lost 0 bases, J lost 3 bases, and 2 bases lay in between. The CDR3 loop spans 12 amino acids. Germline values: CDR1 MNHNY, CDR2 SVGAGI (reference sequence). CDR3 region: CASSYSDYGYTF. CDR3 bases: TGTGCCAGCAGTTACTCGGACTATGGCTACACCTTC.

CDR3 DNA: TGTGCCAGCAGCTTAGGAGGGACAGGGCTGAACGAGCAGTACTTC. Translated, it gives CASSLGGTGLNEQYF. The rearrangement links TRBV7-8 to TRBJ2-7, with 9 positions matching TRBD1. CDR3 size: 15 residues. Germline V CDR1 and CDR2: SGHVS, FQNEAQ. V dropped 1 base and J dropped 5; count of bases not matched to a gene: 6.

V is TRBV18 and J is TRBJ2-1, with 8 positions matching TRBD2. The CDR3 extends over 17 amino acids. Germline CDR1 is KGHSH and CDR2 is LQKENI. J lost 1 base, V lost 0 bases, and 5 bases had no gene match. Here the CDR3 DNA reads TGTGCCAGCTCACCACCGAGCCCGGGGGGGTCCTACAATGAGCAGTTCTTC. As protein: CASSPPSPGGSYNEQFF.

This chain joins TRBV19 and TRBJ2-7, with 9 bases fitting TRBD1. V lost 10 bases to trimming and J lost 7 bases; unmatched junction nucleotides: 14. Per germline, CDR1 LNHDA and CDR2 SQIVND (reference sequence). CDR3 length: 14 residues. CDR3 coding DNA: TGTGCCACCGATCTAGGACAGGGGAATAGGGAGCAGTACTTC. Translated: CATDLGQGNREQYF.

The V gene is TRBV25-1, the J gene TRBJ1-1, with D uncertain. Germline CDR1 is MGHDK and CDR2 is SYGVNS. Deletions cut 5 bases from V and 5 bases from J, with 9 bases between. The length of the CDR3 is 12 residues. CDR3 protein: CASSLVPTEAFF. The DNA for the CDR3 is TGTGCCAGCAGTCTCGTTCCGACTGAAGCTTTCTTT.